This T cell receptor (beta chain) is drawn from a study of blood T cell repertoires in COVID-19. Across the whole study: Acute and convalescent COVID-19 samples came from the United States, Italy and Spain. From T cells, B-cell-depleted T cells, or PBMCs came the material, which was cDNA or gDNA.

Trimming took 4 bases from V and 4 from J; bases not matched to a gene: 6. Germline CDR1 is SGHRS and CDR2 is YFSETQ. The CDR3 is 15 residues long. Authors' data handling: Using reference gene primer amplification, nucleated cell counts were estimated. Clones were read by immunoSEQ multiplex PCR, and TCRdb kept only the in-frame ones, dropping some. Clonal size and the V and J genes are those of that table, whereas D and trimming came from the DNA. The repertoire holds under 400,000 clones, with about 90% as singletons. The receptor comes from a man between 18 and 35 years old with active or convalescent COVID-19. Material: peripheral blood. The gene calls are TRBV5-1 and TRBJ2-3; 10 nucleotides align to TRBD2. CDR3: CASSTSGGASDTQYF. The CDR3 region has the DNA TGCGCCAGCAGCACAAGCGGGGGGGCATCAGATACGCAGTATTTT. Combining the CDR3 with reference TRBV5-1 and TRBJ2-3 gives the whole variable domain KAGVTQTPRYLIKTRGQQVTLSCSPISGHRSVSWYQQTPGQGLQFLFEYFSETQRNKGNFPGRFSGRQFSNSRSEMNVSTLELGDSALYLCASSTSGGASDTQYFGPGTRLTVL.